The 19 T cell receptor beta chains reported below all come from one sample, sequenced in a study of T cells in localized non-small cell lung cancer. Here immunoSEQ multiplex PCR was the method, and the copy in TCRdb shows in-frame clones only, minus some. The sample contains about 36,000 clones, roughly nine tenths of which appear only once. The sample consisted of peripheral blood, taken before any cancer treatment. These receptors all come from a woman aged 35-70 years with stage I lung adenocarcinoma.

The chain has TRBV6-1 and TRBJ1-2; perhaps TRBD1 as D (6 bases). This CDR3 spans 18 amino acids. Germline CDR1 reads MNHNS; CDR2 reads SASEGT. The V and J ends lost 1 base and 2 bases respectively, with 20 bases between them. The CDR3 is CASSEVSYRVGLNYGYTF. As DNA, the CDR3 is TGTGCCAGCAGTGAAGTGAGCTACAGGGTGGGCCTGAACTATGGCTACACCTTC.

The chain recombines TRBV6-1 with TRBJ1-5, with a possible D match to TRBD1 (5 bases). CDR1 and CDR2 from the germline V gene are MNHNS and SASEGT. This CDR3 contains 14 residues. V was pared by 7 bases and J by 7 bases, with 17 bases between. The CDR3 bases are TGTGCCAGCACGGCGGGTCGAGGGGAGCAGCCCCAGCATTTT. Its translation is CASTAGRGEQPQHF.

This clone was recorded once. The chain joins TRBV5-1 to TRBJ2-3; D ambiguous. The CDR3 runs to 14 residues. Germline CDR1 is SGHRS and CDR2 is YFSETQ. The V gene lost 1 base and the J gene lost 5 bases, with 11 bases spanning the gap. CDR3 in amino acids: CASSLSRPEDTQYF. The CDR3 nucleotides read TGCGCCAGCAGCTTGTCCAGGCCAGAAGATACGCAGTATTTT.

The V gene is TRBV5-5, the J gene TRBJ2-7; D not certain. The CDR3 is 14 amino acids. The germline V gene has CDR1 SGHKS and CDR2 YYEKEE (reference sequence). The V end was cut by 3 bases, the J end by 0 bases, with 10 bases between. The CDR3 here is CASSSGRSSYEQYF. In DNA form, the CDR3 reads TGTGCCAGCAGCTCCGGGCGAAGCTCCTACGAGCAGTACTTC.

The CDR3 DNA follows: TGTGCCTGGACGCAGGGCAAAACGGACTCACCCCTCCACTTT. Its protein product is CAWTQGKTDSPLHF. This chain joins TRBV30 and TRBJ1-6; D is perhaps TRBD1 (5 bases). Germline CDR1 reads GTSNPN; CDR2 reads SVGIG (reference sequence). CDR3 length equals 14 residues. The V gene lost 4 bases and the J gene lost 10 bases, with 17 bases spanning the gap.

The chain employs TRBV28 and TRBJ1-3; D might be TRBD1 (6 bases). The CDR3 covers 14 residues. V dropped 3 bases and J dropped 4 bases, with 10 bases sitting between them. Looked up from germline, CDR1 is MDHEN and CDR2 is SYDVKM. The CDR3 spells CASSFLDRGNTIYF. CDR3 sequence (DNA): TGTGCCAGCAGTTTTCTGGACAGAGGAAACACCATATATTTT. The variable domain in full, with the rest retrieved from reference TRBV28 and TRBJ1-3, is DVKVTQSSRYLVKRTGEKVFLECVQDMDHENMFWYRQDPGLGLRLIYFSYDVKMKEKGDIPEGYSVSREKKERFSLILESASTNQTSMYLCASSFLDRGNTIYFGEGSWLTVV.

The rearrangement uses TRBV7-9 and TRBJ2-2; 10 bases align to TRBD2. Germline V gene lookup returns CDR1 SEHNR and CDR2 FQNEAQ (reference sequence). Trimming removed 4 bases from V and 1 base from J; junction bases left unmatched: 0. The CDR3 is made up of 15 amino acids. The CDR3: CASSSSGGNTGELFF. In DNA form, the CDR3 reads TGTGCCAGCAGCTCTAGCGGGGGGAACACCGGGGAGCTGTTTTTT.

V usage is TRBV4-1 and J usage is TRBJ2-2, with 7 nucleotides matching TRBD1. The J segment lost 4 bases and the V segment lost 0 bases, leaving 17 bases of the junction unmatched. CDR1 MGHRA and CDR2 YSYEKL come from the germline V gene. CDR3 length: 20 amino acids. The CDR3 protein is CASSQDKTWNGQERTGELFF. Written as DNA, the CDR3 is TGCGCCAGCAGCCAAGATAAAACGTGGAACGGACAGGAGCGCACCGGGGAGCTGTTTTTT.

The CDR3 sequence is CASSPPRYKTNEKLFF. CDR3 DNA: TGTGCCAGCAGTCCCCCCAGATATAAGACTAATGAAAAACTGTTTTTT. This rearrangement joins TRBV28 to TRBJ1-4; D is unresolved. The V gene lost 5 bases and the J gene lost 2 bases, with 15 bases spanning the gap. The CDR3 is made up of 16 amino acids. Per germline, CDR1 MDHEN and CDR2 SYDVKM.

This clone was seen just once. The genes are TRBV11-3 and TRBJ1-6, with a weak D call TRBD1 (5 bases). V was cut by 4 bases and J by 8 bases, with 24 bases left in between. Per germline, CDR1 SGHNT and CDR2 YENEEA. The CDR3 extends over 18 amino acids. The CDR3 here is CASSSKGQWGIKDSPLHF. CDR3 in DNA: TGTGCCAGCAGCTCTAAGGGGCAATGGGGTATTAAGGATTCACCCCTCCACTTT. Full variable domain (remainder filled in from reference TRBV11-3 and TRBJ1-6): EAGVVQSPRYKIIEKKQPVAFWCNPISGHNTLYWYLQNLGQGPELLIRYENEEAVDDSQLPKDRFSAERLKGVDSTLKIQPAELGDSAVYLCASSSKGQWGIKDSPLHFGNGTRLTVT.

This chain uses TRBV5-5 with TRBJ2-5; 8 bases are a match to TRBD1. With 1 base clipped from V and 5 bases from J, the junction kept 4 bases outside the gene matches. The CDR3 covers 14 residues. Germline V gene data show CDR1 as SGHKS and CDR2 as YYEKEE (reference sequence). CDR3 nucleotide sequence: TGTGCCAGCAGCTTGCAGGGGGCTGGGGAGACCCAGTACTTC. Its translation is CASSLQGAGETQYF.

The V and J genes are TRBV7-2 and TRBJ1-6; D call uncertain. V shed 4 bases and J shed 6 bases, with 16 bases lying between them. CDR3 length equals 16 residues. Germline V gene sequence: CDR1 SGHTA, CDR2 FQGNSA. The CDR3 spells CASSWQPQSPNSPLHF. CDR3 in DNA: TGTGCCAGCAGCTGGCAGCCTCAGAGCCCTAATTCACCCCTCCACTTT.

The CDR3 nucleotides read TGCGCCAGCAGCTTGGGACAGAATTACCAAGAGACCCAGTACTTC. This encodes CASSLGQNYQETQYF. The chain combines TRBV5-1 with TRBJ2-5; weak D call: TRBD1 (5 bases). This CDR3 spans 15 amino acids. Trimming left V 0 bases short and J 0 bases short, with 9 bases between. Germline loops: CDR1 SGHRS, CDR2 YFSETQ.

The CDR3 spells CASRPDGRRPYEQYF. CDR3 sequence (DNA): TGTGCCAGCAGGCCAGACGGAAGAAGACCCTACGAGCAGTACTTC. The rearrangement uses TRBV27 and TRBJ2-7; D not certain. Germline CDR1 reads MNHEY; CDR2 reads SMNVEV (reference sequence). CDR3 size: 15 residues. V lost 6 bases and J lost 2, with 17 bases in between.

The count of this clone is one. The gene calls are TRBV29-1 and TRBJ1-2; D unresolved. The CDR3 contains 14 residues. Deletions cut 3 bases from V and 1 base from J, with 12 bases between. Germline V lookup: CDR1 SQVTM, CDR2 ANQGSEA. CDR3 protein: CSVDYASVNYGYTF. CDR3 in DNA: TGCAGCGTTGATTACGCCAGCGTTAACTATGGCTACACCTTC. Drawing the rest from reference TRBV29-1 and TRBJ1-2, the complete variable domain is SAVISQKPSRDICQRGTSLTIQCQVDSQVTMMFWYRQQPGQSLTLIATANQGSEATYESGFVIDKFPISRPNLTFSTLTVSNMSPEDSSIYLCSVDYASVNYGYTFGSGTRLTVV.

This rearrangement joins TRBV2 to TRBJ1-2; D perhaps matches TRBD1 (5 bases). The CDR3 runs to 16 residues. Deletions cut 2 bases from V and 5 bases from J, with 18 bases between. The germline V gene encodes CDR1 SNHLY and CDR2 FYNNEI. The CDR3 region has the DNA TGTGCCAGCAGTGAATTTGGGTTCGGGGGGAGATATGGCTACACCTTC. Amino acids: CASSEFGFGGRYGYTF.

V usage is TRBV6-1 and J usage is TRBJ2-3; no firm D call. V dropped 5 bases and J dropped 2 bases, with 14 bases sitting between them. Germline V lookup: CDR1 MNHNS, CDR2 SASEGT. This CDR3 comprises 15 residues. CDR3 sequence: CASSKGRASTDTQYF. In DNA form, the CDR3 reads TGTGCCAGCAGTAAAGGACGGGCCTCCACAGATACGCAGTATTTT.

The chain has TRBV9 and TRBJ2-1; D uncertain. The length of the CDR3 is 14 residues. The V end lost 3 bases, the J end lost 5 bases, and 12 bases lay between the germline ends. Germline V gives CDR1 SGDLS, CDR2 YYNGEE. CDR3 sequence reads: CASSARGTNNEQFF. In DNA, the CDR3 is TGTGCCAGCAGCGCCCGAGGCACGAACAATGAGCAGTTCTTC. The full variable domain, with the rest looked up from reference TRBV9 and TRBJ2-1, is DSGVTQTPKHLITATGQRVTLRCSPRSGDLSVYWYQQSLDQGLQFLIQYYNGEERAKGNILERFSAQQFPDLHSELNLSSLELGDSALYFCASSARGTNNEQFFGPGTRLTVL.

This clone has only one observation. The chain recombines TRBV4-1 with TRBJ1-2; weak D call: TRBD1 (6 bases). The CDR3 totals 15 residues. Trimming took off 2 bases at V and 1 base at J, with 11 bases between the two ends. CDR1 and CDR2 (germline): MGHRA, YSYEKL. CDR3 coding DNA: TGCGCCAGCAGCCAACCGACAGGACGTAACTATGGCTACACCTTC. Encoded protein: CASSQPTGRNYGYTF.